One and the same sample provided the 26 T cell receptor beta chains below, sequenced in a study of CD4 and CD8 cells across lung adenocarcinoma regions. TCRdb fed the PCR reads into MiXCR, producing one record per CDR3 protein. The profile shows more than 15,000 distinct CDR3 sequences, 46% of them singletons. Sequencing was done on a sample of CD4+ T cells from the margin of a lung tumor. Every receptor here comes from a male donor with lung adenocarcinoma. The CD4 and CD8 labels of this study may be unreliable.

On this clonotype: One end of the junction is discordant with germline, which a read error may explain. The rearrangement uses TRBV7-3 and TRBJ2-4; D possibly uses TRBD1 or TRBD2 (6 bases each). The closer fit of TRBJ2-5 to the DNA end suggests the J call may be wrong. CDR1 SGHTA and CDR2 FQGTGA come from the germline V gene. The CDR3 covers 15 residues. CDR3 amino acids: CAGSLGGGDQKTQYF. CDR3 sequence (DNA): TGTGCCGGGAGCTTGGGGGGCGGGGACCAAAAGACCCAGTACTTC.

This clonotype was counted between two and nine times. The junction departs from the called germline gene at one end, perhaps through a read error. CDR3 residues: CAGSGGAGPDTQYF. DNA of the CDR3: TGCGCCGGCAGCGGGGGCGCAGGGCCAGATACGCAGTACTTC. The V and J genes are TRBV10-2 and TRBJ2-5; 8 nucleotides match TRBD2. The CDR3 length is 14 residues. The germline gives CDR1 WSHSY, CDR2 SAAADI.

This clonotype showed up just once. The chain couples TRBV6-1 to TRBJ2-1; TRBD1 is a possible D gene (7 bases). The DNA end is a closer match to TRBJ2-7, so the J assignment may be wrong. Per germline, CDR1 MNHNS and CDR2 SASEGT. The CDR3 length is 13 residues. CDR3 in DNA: TGTGCCAGCAGCTGGACGCAGGGGGGAGAGCAGTACTTC. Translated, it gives CASSWTQGGEQYF.

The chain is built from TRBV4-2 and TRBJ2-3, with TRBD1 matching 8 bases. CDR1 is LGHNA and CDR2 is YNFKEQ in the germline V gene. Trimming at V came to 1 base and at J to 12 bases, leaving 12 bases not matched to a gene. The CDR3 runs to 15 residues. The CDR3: CASSQGGTGPETQYF. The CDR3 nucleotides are TGTGCCAGCAGCCAAGGGGGGACAGGCCCAGAGACCCAGTATTTT.

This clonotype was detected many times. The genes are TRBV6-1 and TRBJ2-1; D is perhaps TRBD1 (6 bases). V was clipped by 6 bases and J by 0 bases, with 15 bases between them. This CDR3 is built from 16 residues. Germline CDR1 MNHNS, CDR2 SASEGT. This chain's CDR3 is CASRPLGQSSYNEQFF. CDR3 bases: TGTGCCAGCAGACCCCTTGGACAGAGCTCCTACAATGAGCAGTTCTTC.

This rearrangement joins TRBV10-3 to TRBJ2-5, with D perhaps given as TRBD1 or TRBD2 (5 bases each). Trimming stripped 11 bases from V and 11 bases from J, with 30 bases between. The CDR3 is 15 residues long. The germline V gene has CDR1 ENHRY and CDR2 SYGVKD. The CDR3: CAGGHGERDPDTQYF. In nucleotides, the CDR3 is TGTGCCGGGGGTCACGGGGAACGGGACCCAGATACGCAGTACTTC.

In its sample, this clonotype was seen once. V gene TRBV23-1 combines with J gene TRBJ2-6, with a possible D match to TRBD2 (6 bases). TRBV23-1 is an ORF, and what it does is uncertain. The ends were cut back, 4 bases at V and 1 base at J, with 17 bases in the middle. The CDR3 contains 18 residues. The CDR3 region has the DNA TGCGCCAGCAGTCCGGGAGACGGATTAGAATCTGGGGCCAACGTCCTGACTTTC. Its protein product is CASSPGDGLESGANVLTF.

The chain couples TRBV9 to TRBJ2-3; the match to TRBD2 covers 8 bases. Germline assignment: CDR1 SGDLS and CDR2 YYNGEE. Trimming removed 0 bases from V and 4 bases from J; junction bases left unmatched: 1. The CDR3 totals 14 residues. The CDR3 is CASSVAGGPDTQYF. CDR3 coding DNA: TGTGCCAGCAGCGTAGCGGGAGGGCCAGATACGCAGTATTTT. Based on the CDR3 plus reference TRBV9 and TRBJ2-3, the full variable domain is DSGVTQTPKHLITATGQRVTLRCSPRSGDLSVYWYQQSLDQGLQFLIQYYNGEERAKGNILERFSAQQFPDLHSELNLSSLELGDSALYFCASSVAGGPDTQYFGPGTRLTVL.

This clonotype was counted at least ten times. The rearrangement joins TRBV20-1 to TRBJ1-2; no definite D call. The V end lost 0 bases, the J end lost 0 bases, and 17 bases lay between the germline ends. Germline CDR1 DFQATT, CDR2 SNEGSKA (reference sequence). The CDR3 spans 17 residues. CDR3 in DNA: TGCAGTGCTAGAGATCTGTCGCAGAGCTTGGCTAACTATGGCTACACCTTC. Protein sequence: CSARDLSQSLANYGYTF.

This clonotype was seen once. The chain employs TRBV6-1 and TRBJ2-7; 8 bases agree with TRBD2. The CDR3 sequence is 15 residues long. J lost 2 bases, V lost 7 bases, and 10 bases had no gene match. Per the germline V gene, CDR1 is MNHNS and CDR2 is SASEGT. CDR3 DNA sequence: TGTGCCAGCACTCTTGTTTGGACTAGCACCTACGAGCAGTACTTC. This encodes CASTLVWTSTYEQYF.

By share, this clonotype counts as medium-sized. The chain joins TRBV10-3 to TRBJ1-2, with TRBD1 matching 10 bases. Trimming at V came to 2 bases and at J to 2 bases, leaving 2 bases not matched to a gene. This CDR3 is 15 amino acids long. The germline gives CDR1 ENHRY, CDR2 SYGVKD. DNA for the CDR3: TGTGCCATCAGTGAGGAGGACAGGGGGAACTATGGCTACACCTTC. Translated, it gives CAISEEDRGNYGYTF.

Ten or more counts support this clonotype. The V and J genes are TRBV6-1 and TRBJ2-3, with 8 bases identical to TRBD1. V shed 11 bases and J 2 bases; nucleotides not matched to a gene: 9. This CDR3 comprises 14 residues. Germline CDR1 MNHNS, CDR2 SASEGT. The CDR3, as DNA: TGTGCCGCCGGGGTCAGGGGGCCCACAGATACGCAGTATTTT. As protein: CAAGVRGPTDTQYF.

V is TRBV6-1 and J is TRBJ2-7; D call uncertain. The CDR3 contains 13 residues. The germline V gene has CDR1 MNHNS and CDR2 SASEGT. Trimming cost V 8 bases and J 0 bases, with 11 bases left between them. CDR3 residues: CASQVLSSYEQYF. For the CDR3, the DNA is TGTGCCAGCCAAGTCTTAAGCTCCTACGAGCAGTACTTC.

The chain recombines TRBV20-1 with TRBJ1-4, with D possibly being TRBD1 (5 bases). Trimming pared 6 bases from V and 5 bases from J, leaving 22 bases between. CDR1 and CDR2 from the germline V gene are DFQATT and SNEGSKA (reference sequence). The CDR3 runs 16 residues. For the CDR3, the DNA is TGCAGTGCCCTCGGGGCAGGGATGAGAGCAAATGAAAAACTGTTTTTT. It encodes CSALGAGMRANEKLFF.

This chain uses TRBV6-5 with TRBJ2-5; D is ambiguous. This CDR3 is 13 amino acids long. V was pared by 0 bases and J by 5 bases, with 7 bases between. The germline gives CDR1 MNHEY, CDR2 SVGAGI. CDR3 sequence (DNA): TGTGCCAGCAGTTACTCGAGCTTCGAGACCCAGTACTTC. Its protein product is CASSYSSFETQYF.

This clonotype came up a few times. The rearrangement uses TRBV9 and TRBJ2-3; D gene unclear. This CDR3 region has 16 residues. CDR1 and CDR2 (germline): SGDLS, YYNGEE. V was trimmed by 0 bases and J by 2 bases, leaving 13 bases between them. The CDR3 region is CASSVDARQDTDTQYF. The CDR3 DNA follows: TGTGCCAGCAGCGTAGACGCTCGCCAAGACACAGATACGCAGTATTTT.

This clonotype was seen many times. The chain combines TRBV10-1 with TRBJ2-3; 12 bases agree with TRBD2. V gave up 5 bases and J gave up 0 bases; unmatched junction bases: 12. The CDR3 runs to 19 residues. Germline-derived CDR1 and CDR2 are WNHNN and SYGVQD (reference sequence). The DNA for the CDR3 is TGCGCCAGCAGTCGCGCCCGAAATGGACTAGCGGGGAGCACAGATACGCAGTATTTT. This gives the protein CASSRARNGLAGSTDTQYF.

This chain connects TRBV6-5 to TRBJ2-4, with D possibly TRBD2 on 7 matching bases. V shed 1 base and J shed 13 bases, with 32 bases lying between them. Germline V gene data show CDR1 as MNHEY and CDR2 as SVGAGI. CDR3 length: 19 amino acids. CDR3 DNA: TGTGCCAGCAGTTACTGCCGCGTGGGGGGGGGGCGAGCCAAAAACACGCAGTACTTC. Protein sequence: CASSYCRVGGGRAKNTQYF.

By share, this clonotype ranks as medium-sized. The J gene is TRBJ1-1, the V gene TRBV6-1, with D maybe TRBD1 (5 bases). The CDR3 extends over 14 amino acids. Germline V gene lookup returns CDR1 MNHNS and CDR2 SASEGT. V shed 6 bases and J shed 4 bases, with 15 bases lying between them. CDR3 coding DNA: TGTGCCAGCAGCCATCCGAGGAGGGGCACTGAAGCTTTCTTT. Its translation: CASSHPRRGTEAFF.

CDR3: CASRISGTYPEQYF. In DNA, the CDR3 is TGTGCCAGCAGGATAAGCGGGACCTATCCCGAGCAGTACTTC. V and J are TRBV6-1 and TRBJ2-5, with TRBD2 matching over 7 bases. The J call is doubtful: the DNA matches TRBJ2-7 better. Germline-derived CDR1 and CDR2 are MNHNS and SASEGT. CDR3 size: 14 residues.

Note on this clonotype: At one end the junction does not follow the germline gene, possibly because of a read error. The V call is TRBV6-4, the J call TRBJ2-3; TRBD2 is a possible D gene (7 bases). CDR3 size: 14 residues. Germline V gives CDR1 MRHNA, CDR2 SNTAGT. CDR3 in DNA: TGTGCCGGCAGTGATGGCGGGGGCCCAGAGACCCAGTATTTT. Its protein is CAGSDGGGPETQYF.

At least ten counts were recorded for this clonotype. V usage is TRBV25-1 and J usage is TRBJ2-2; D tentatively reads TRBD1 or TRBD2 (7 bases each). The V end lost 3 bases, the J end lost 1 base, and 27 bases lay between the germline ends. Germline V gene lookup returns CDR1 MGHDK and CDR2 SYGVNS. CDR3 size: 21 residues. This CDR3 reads CASSDRRGGIRSPRNTGELFF. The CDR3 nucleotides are TGTGCCAGCAGTGATCGCAGGGGGGGAATCAGAAGTCCCCGGAACACCGGGGAGCTGTTTTTT. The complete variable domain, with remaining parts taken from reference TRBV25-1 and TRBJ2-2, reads EADIYQTPRYLVIGTGKKITLECSQTMGHDKMYWYQQDPGMELHLIHYSYGVNSTEKGDLSSESTVSRIRTEHFPLTLESARPSHTSQYLCASSDRRGGIRSPRNTGELFFGEGSRLTVL.

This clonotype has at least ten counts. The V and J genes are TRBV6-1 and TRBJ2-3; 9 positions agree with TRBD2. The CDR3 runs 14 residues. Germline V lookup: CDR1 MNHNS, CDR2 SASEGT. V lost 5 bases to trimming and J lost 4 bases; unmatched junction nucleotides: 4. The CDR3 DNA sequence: TGTGCCAGCAGTAGACTAGCGGTCGCAGATACGCAGTATTTT. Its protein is CASSRLAVADTQYF.

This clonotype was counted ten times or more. The DNA of the CDR3 is TGTGCCAGCAGTTTTAAGGATCAGCCCCAGCATTTT. Translated: CASSFKDQPQHF. The rearrangement uses TRBV27 and TRBJ1-5; D unclear. Germline V gene lookup returns CDR1 MNHEY and CDR2 SMNVEV (reference sequence). V gave up 3 bases and J gave up 5 bases, with 5 bases separating them. CDR3 size: 12 residues.

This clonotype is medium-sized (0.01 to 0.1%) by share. The CDR3 spells CASSGRRNTYEQYF. CDR3 DNA: TGTGCCAGCAGTGGACGGAGAAATACCTACGAGCAGTACTTC. The chain joins TRBV6-1 to TRBJ2-5; D remains ambiguous. The assigned J gene may be wrong: the sequence end matches TRBJ2-7 better. The CDR3 has 14 amino acids. Germline V gives CDR1 MNHNS, CDR2 SASEGT.

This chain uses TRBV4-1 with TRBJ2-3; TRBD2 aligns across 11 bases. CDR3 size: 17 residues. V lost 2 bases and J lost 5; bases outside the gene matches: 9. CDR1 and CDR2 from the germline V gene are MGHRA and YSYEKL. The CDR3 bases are TGCGCCAGCAGCCAATCAGGTAGCGGGAGGGCTCTAGATACGCAGTATTTT. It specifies CASSQSGSGRALDTQYF.